This T cell receptor (beta chain) was obtained from a study of siplizumab effects on memory and regulatory T cells. Overall study results and limits: The diversity of naive T cells seemed greater than that of memory cells, and their alloresponse contribution seemed major. The authors mapped only a minor fraction of alloreactive clones to unstimulated subsets. Suppressive activity of Tregs proliferating in siplizumab cultures remained unconfirmed.

V shed 5 bases and J shed 3 bases, with 13 bases lying between them. The germline V gene encodes CDR1 MNHEY and CDR2 SMNVEV (reference sequence). The CDR3 has 14 residues. In each sample, 80,000 to 100,000 TCR templates were assayed. Generated by immunoSEQ multiplex PCR, the TCRdb table keeps only in-frame clones and is missing some. The sample consists of 65,000 to 70,000 clones, 75% to 90% of them appearing once. Note on this clone: Its antigen is unknown.

The rearrangement links TRBV27 to TRBJ1-1; D may be TRBD1 (5 bases). The specimen was Tregs sorted from blood. The clonotype was recovered from a human donor in good health. The CDR3 loop is CASSLDRLHTEAFF. As DNA, the CDR3 is TGTGCCAGCAGTCTTGACAGATTACACACTGAAGCTTTCTTT.